One sample yielded the 16 T cell receptor beta chains listed below, sequenced in a study of CD4+ T cells in melanoma. The repertoire was sequenced with immunoSEQ multiplex PCR; TCRdb's copy has only in-frame clones and lacks some. This sample has approximately 10,000 clones; 65% to 70% occur once, and the top ten carry approximately 11%. The material sequenced was cells from a culture (not recorded whether cultured in vitro). These receptors were taken from a human donor with melanoma.

This clone has only a few counts. The rearrangement uses TRBV5-1 and TRBJ1-2; D is perhaps TRBD1 (6 bases). Germline V CDR1 and CDR2: SGHRS, YFSETQ. The CDR3 runs 14 residues. Trimming left V 0 bases short and J 7 bases short, with 13 bases between. As DNA, the CDR3 is TGCGCCAGCAGCTTGGCGACAGGTTCTGGTGGCTACACCTTC. Residues: CASSLATGSGGYTF.

This clone showed up just once. The chain recombines TRBV29-1 with TRBJ2-7; D is unresolved. The V and J ends lost 4 bases and 5 bases respectively, with 15 bases between them. The CDR3 loop spans 13 amino acids. The germline V gene encodes CDR1 SQVTM and CDR2 ANQGSEA. CDR3 in amino acids: CSVVVKREDEQYF. The CDR3 region has the DNA TGCAGCGTTGTTGTAAAGCGTGAGGACGAGCAGTACTTC.

The V and J genes are TRBV5-1 and TRBJ1-4, with D perhaps matching TRBD1 (6 bases). Looked up from germline, CDR1 is SGHRS and CDR2 is YFSETQ. Between the trimmed V and J ends, which lost 4 bases and 7 bases, there was a span of 17 bases. CDR3 length: 15 residues. CDR3 amino acids: CASSIDPGGSEKLFF. The CDR3 nucleotides are TGCGCCAGCAGCATCGACCCGGGGGGCAGTGAAAAACTGTTTTTT.

This clone was found a few times. This chain uses TRBV30 with TRBJ2-2; D is unclear. Germline CDR1 GTSNPN, CDR2 SVGIG (reference sequence). The CDR3 length is 11 residues. V was trimmed by 0 bases and J by 6 bases, leaving 2 bases between them. The CDR3 DNA follows: TGTGCCTGGAGTGTATCCGGGGAGCTGTTTTTT. Its protein product is CAWSVSGELFF.

The chain links TRBV7-3 to TRBJ2-1; possible D gene TRBD1, 5 bases. Germline loops: CDR1 SGHTA, CDR2 FQGTGA. The ends were cut back, 2 bases at V and 7 bases at J, with 9 bases in the middle. The CDR3 is made up of 13 amino acids. Here the CDR3 DNA reads TGTGCCAGCAGCTTAGCAGGGTCAAATGAGCAGTTCTTC. Amino acids: CASSLAGSNEQFF. Combining the CDR3 with reference TRBV7-3 and TRBJ2-1 gives the whole variable domain GAGVSQTPSNKVTEKGKYVELRCDPISGHTALYWYRQSLGQGPEFLIYFQGTGAADDSGLPNDRFFAVRPEGSVSTLKIQRTERGDSAVYLCASSLAGSNEQFFGPGTRLTVL.

The V gene is TRBV6-1, the J gene TRBJ1-1; tentative D call: TRBD1 (5 bases). Deletions cut 9 bases from V and 3 bases from J, with 11 bases between. The CDR3 runs 12 residues. CDR1 MNHNS and CDR2 SASEGT come from the germline V gene. DNA for the CDR3: TGTGCCAGTGGCCGGGACTACACTGAAGCTTTCTTT. Residues: CASGRDYTEAFF.

This clone was seen a handful of times. The rearrangement joins TRBV21-1 to TRBJ1-1. TRBV21-1 is annotated as a pseudogene. This CDR3 has 12 amino acids. CDR3 nucleotide sequence: TGTGCCAGCAGCGGTCTTAATGTTGAAGCTTTCTTT. Its protein product is CASSGLNVEAFF.

The sample holds a few counts of this clone. The J gene is TRBJ1-2, the V gene TRBV27; D uncertain. Trimming removed 7 bases from V and 2 bases from J, with 8 bases in between. The germline V gene encodes CDR1 MNHEY and CDR2 SMNVEV (reference sequence). The CDR3 length is 12 residues. CDR3: CASIGQNYGYTF. As DNA, the CDR3 is TGTGCCAGCATCGGGCAAAACTATGGCTACACCTTC.

The count of this clone is one. The chain is built from TRBV6-4 and TRBJ1-4; D remains unclear. V was shortened by 2 bases and J by 11 bases, with 27 bases between the two germline ends. This CDR3 has 18 residues. Germline V gene lookup returns CDR1 MRHNA and CDR2 SNTAGT. DNA for the CDR3: TGTGCCAGCAGTGACAAGACCCGAATACAGTTTCATGAACCGAAACTGTTTTTT. This codes for CASSDKTRIQFHEPKLFF.

V is TRBV6-5 and J is TRBJ2-1; possible D gene TRBD2, 5 bases. V lost 6 bases to trimming and J lost 0 bases, with 12 bases between them. The CDR3 loop spans 15 amino acids. Looked up from germline, CDR1 is MNHEY and CDR2 is SVGAGI. The CDR3 nucleotides are TGTGCCAGCAGCATCCAGCGGAGCTCCTACAATGAGCAGTTCTTC. Amino acids: CASSIQRSSYNEQFF.

The gene calls are TRBV15 and TRBJ2-3, with D unresolved. The V end lost 1 base, the J end lost 6 bases, and 14 bases lay between the germline ends. There are 15 residues in the CDR3. Germline CDR1 reads LNHNV; CDR2 reads YYDKDF (reference sequence). CDR3: CATSRGLQLQDTQYF. The CDR3 bases are TGTGCCACCAGCAGAGGACTGCAACTACAGGATACGCAGTATTTT. The full variable domain, in which reference TRBV15 and TRBJ2-3 provide the parts outside the CDR3, is DAMVIQNPRYQVTQFGKPVTLSCSQTLNHNVMYWYQQKSSQAPKLLFHYYDKDFNNEADTPDNFQSRRPNTSFCFLDIRSPGLGDTAMYLCATSRGLQLQDTQYFGPGTRLTVL.

This sequence joins TRBV9 and TRBJ2-5, with 7 nucleotides matching TRBD2. The V segment lost 0 bases and the J segment 2 bases; nucleotides outside the gene matches: 7. Germline CDR1 reads SGDLS; CDR2 reads YYNGEE. The CDR3 extends over 16 amino acids. Written as DNA, the CDR3 is TGTGCCAGCAGCGTAGCGGCTAGCGGAGTACAAGAGACCCAGTACTTC. This codes for CASSVAASGVQETQYF.

The J gene is TRBJ1-3, the V gene TRBV6-1; D gene ambiguous. Per germline, CDR1 MNHNS and CDR2 SASEGT. CDR3 length: 16 residues. The V end was cut by 3 bases, the J end by 4 bases, with 16 bases between. CDR3 bases: TGTGCCAGCAGTGACGTGATAACCCTGGGGGGAAACACCATATATTTT. Translated, it gives CASSDVITLGGNTIYF.

The genes are TRBV19 and TRBJ1-3; D is unclear. The ends were cut back, 5 bases at V and 4 bases at J, with 12 bases in the middle. From germline, CDR1 is LNHDA and CDR2 SQIVND (reference sequence). This CDR3 is 14 amino acids long. CDR3 sequence (DNA): TGTGCCAGTAGTCCCGTCGGTGCCGGAAACACCATATATTTT. This translates into CASSPVGAGNTIYF.

This chain connects TRBV6-1 to TRBJ2-5, with 8 bases fitting TRBD1. CDR3 size: 17 residues. Germline V gives CDR1 MNHNS, CDR2 SASEGT. The V segment lost 2 bases and the J segment 5 bases; nucleotides outside the gene matches: 13. The chain's CDR3 is CASSELFGQGSRETQYF. As DNA, the CDR3 is TGTGCCAGCAGTGAATTGTTCGGACAGGGAAGTCGGGAGACCCAGTACTTC.

This clone came up a few times. The chain links TRBV5-4 to TRBJ1-3; D is possibly TRBD1 (5 bases). CDR1 is SGHNT, CDR2 YYREEE, per germline (reference sequence). The germline V and J ends were trimmed by 4 bases and 0 bases, with 14 bases remaining between them. This CDR3 contains 16 residues. The CDR3 coding sequence is TGTGCCAGCAGCGATCAGGGTTGGCTCTCTGGAAACACCATATATTTT. Amino acid sequence: CASSDQGWLSGNTIYF.